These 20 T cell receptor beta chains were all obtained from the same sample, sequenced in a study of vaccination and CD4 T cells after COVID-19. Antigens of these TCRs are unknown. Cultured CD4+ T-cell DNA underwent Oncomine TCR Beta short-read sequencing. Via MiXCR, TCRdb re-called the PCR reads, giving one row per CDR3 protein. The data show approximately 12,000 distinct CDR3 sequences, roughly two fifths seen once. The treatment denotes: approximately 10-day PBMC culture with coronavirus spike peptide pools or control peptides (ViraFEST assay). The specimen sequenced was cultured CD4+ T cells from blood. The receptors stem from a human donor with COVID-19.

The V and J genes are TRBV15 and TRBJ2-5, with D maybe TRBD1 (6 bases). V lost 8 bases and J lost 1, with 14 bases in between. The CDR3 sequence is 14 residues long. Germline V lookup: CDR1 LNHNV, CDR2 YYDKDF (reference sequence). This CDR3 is CATGGNGGQETQYF. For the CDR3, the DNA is TGTGCCACCGGGGGCAATGGGGGCCAAGAGACCCAGTACTTC.

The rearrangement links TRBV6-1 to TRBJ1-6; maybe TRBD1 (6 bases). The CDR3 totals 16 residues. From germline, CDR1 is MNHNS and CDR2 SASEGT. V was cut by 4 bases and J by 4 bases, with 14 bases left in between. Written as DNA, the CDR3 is TGTGCCAGCAGTGGTCGGCCACAGGGTTATAATTCACCCCTCCACTTT. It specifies CASSGRPQGYNSPLHF.

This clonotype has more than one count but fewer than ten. The CDR3 DNA follows: TGCAGTGCTAGAGATATGGGGGCTGGAAACACCATATATTTT. Its protein product is CSARDMGAGNTIYF. The chain employs TRBV20-1 and TRBJ1-3; the D gene is possibly TRBD1 (5 bases). CDR3 size: 14 residues. Germline CDR1 and CDR2: DFQATT and SNEGSKA (reference sequence). V lost 0 bases and J 2 bases, leaving 8 bases between the germline ends.

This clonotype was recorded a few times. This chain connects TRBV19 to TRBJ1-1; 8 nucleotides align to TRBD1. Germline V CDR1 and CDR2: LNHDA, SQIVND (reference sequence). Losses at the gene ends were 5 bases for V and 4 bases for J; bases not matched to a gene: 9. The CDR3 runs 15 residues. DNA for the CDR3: TGTGCCAGTAGTCCGACAGGGGTGTGGGGCACTGAAGCTTTCTTT. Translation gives CASSPTGVWGTEAFF.

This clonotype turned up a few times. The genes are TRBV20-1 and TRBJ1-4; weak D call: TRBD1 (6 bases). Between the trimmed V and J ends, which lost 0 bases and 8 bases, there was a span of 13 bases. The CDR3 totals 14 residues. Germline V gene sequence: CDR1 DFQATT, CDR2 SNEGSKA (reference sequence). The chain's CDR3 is CSAREGARGEKLFF. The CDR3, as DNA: TGCAGTGCTAGAGAGGGGGCGCGCGGCGAAAAACTGTTTTTT.

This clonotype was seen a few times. CDR3 in DNA: TGTGCCAGCAGCTTACCGGGACTAGGATTTCCTCCGAACACCGGGGAGCTGTTTTTT. Its translation is CASSLPGLGFPPNTGELFF. V is TRBV11-3 and J is TRBJ2-2; 8 nucleotides align to TRBD2. The germline V gene encodes CDR1 SGHNT and CDR2 YENEEA. CDR3 length equals 19 residues. J gave up 0 bases and V 2 bases, and 11 bases lay outside the gene matches. Drawing the rest from reference TRBV11-3 and TRBJ2-2, the complete variable domain is EAGVVQSPRYKIIEKKQPVAFWCNPISGHNTLYWYLQNLGQGPELLIRYENEEAVDDSQLPKDRFSAERLKGVDSTLKIQPAELGDSAVYLCASSLPGLGFPPNTGELFFGEGSRLTVL.

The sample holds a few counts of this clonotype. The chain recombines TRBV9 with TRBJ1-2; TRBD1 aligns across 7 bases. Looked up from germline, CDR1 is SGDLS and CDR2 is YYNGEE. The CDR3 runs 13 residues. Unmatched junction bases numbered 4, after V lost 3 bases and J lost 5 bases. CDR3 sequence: CASSAQGQYGYTF. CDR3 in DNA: TGTGCCAGCAGCGCACAGGGGCAGTATGGCTACACCTTC.

In nucleotides, the CDR3 is TGTGCCAGCAGTTACTCACAGGGGGCGGCCAAAAACATTCAGTACTTC. Residues: CASSYSQGAAKNIQYF. The J gene is TRBJ2-4, the V gene TRBV6-5; 9 bases line up with TRBD1. The trim removed 0 bases at V and 1 base at J, leaving 1 base unmatched. This CDR3 has 16 amino acids. Germline CDR1 MNHEY, CDR2 SVGAGI.

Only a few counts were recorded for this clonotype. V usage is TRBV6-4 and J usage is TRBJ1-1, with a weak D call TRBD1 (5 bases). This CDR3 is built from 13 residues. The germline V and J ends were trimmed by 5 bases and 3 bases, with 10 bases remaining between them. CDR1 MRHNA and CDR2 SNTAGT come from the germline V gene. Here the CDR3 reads CASSRGADTEAFF. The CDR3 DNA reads TGTGCCAGCAGTCGGGGCGCGGACACTGAAGCTTTCTTT.

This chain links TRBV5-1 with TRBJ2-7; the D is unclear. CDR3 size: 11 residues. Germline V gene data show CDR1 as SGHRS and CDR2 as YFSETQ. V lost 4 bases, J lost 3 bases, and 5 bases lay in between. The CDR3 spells CASSANYEQYF. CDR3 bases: TGCGCCAGCAGCGCTAACTACGAGCAGTACTTC.

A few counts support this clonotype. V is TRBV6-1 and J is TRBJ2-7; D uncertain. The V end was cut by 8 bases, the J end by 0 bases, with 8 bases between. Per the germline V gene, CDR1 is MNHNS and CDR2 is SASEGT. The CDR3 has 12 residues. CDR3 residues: CASGQNSYEQYF. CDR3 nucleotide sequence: TGTGCCAGCGGGCAGAACTCCTACGAGCAGTACTTC.

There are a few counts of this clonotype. CDR3 residues: CASSYKLNTEAFF. The CDR3 DNA sequence: TGTGCCAGTAGTTACAAGTTGAACACTGAAGCTTTCTTT. The chain combines TRBV19 with TRBJ1-1; the D is unclear. CDR1 LNHDA and CDR2 SQIVND come from the germline V gene (reference sequence). CDR3 length: 13 amino acids. Deletions cut 5 bases from V and 0 bases from J, with 7 bases between.

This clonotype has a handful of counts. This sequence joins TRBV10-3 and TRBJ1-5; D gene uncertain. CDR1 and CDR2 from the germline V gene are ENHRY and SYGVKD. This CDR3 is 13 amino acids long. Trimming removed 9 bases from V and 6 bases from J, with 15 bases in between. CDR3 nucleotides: TGTGCCATGCAGGAAGACGCCAGTCAGCCCCAGCATTTT. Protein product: CAMQEDASQPQHF.

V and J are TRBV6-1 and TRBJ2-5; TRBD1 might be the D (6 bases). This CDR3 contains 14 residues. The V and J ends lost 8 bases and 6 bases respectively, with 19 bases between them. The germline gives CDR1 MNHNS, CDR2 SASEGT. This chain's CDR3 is CASAVIQGRKTQYF. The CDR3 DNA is TGTGCCAGCGCAGTGATACAGGGTAGAAAGACCCAGTACTTC.

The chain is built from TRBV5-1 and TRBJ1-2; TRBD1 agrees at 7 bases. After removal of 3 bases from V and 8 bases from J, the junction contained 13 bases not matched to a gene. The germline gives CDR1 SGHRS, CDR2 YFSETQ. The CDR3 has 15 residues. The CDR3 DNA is TGCGCCAGCAGCTCCTCCGGGACAGAAGGGAACGGCTACACCTTC. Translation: CASSSSGTEGNGYTF.

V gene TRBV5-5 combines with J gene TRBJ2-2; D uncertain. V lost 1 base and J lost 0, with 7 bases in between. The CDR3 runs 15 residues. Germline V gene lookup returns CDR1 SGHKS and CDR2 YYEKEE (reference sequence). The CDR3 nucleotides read TGTGCCAGCAGCTTGAGGCCGACGAACACCGGGGAGCTGTTTTTT. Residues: CASSLRPTNTGELFF.

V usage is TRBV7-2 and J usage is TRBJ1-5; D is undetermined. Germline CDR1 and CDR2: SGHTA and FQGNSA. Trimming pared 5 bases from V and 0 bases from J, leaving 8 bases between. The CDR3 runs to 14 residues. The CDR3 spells CASSALVSNQPQHF. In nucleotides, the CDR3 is TGTGCCAGCAGCGCGCTGGTTAGCAATCAGCCCCAGCATTTT.

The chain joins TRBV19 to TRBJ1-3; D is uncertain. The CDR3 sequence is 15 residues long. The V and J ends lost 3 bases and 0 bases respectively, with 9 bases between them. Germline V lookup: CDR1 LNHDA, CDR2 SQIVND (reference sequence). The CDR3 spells CASSISSRSGNTIYF. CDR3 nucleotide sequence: TGTGCCAGTAGTATTTCCTCCCGCTCTGGAAACACCATATATTTT.

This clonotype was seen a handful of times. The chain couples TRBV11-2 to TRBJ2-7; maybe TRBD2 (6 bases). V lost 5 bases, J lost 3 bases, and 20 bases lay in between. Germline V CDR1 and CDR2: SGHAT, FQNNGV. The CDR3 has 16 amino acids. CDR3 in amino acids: CASSQPRGTGNYEQYF. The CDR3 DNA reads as TGTGCCAGCAGCCAACCACGGGGGACGGGAAACTACGAGCAGTACTTC.

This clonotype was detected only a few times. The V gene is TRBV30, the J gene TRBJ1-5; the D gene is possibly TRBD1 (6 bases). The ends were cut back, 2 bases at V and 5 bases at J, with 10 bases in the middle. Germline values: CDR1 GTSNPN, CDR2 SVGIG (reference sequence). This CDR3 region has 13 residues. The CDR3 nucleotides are TGTGCCTGGAGTTCAGGGGACCATCAGCCCCAGCATTTT. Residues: CAWSSGDHQPQHF.